This record looks at one T cell receptor beta chain sequence and its context. There is no known antigen for this receptor. Base-call qualities are not available, and no considerably larger clone is one nucleotide away. Trimming at the junction amounts to 2 bases on V and 10 bases on J, and the germline ends lie 12 bases apart. The CDR3 goes from the cysteine to the phenylalanine over 12 residues. The DNA shown is the 36-base CDR3, in frame from base 1. From the germline V gene, CDR1 is SQVTM and CDR2 is ANQGSEA. Donors were a few dozen systemically healthy Caucasian individuals from Russia aged roughly 6 to 100 years. Each donor gave 8 to 10 milliliters of peripheral blood, drawn into EDTA-treated Vacutainer tubes. Ficoll-Paque density-gradient centrifugation was used to isolate PBMCs, with at least 6 million obtained per sample. Total RNA was extracted from PBMCs with Trizol reagent, with at least 5.5 micrograms obtained per sample. For every donor, flow cytometry on a PBMC aliquot measured the percentage of naive CD45RAhigh/CD27high T cells.

The source of the sample is a study of blood T cells in healthy people across ages (dated by TCRdb to the mid-2010s). Turning to the overall study: In model experiments, template switching captured about one uniquely barcoded TCR beta cDNA molecule for every two T cells. Age-related changes in TCR beta repertoire diversity were measured in the study by deep sequencing normalized with unique cDNA molecular identifiers. Using the same blood draw, the study looked at two additional independent replicas of 1 million unique cDNA reads for two donors, one aged 18 to 30 and the other aged 80 or older. To avoid experimental bias, donors of different ages were randomly spread across the sequencing lanes. The donors were divided into four age groups: young (average approximately 17 years), middle-aged (around 41), aged (under 70) and long-lived (about 79).

Libraries were built with 5' RACE. The run used an Illumina HiSeq 2500. The second PCR ran for about 6 to 12 cycles and used a J-beta primer mix along with a sample-barcoded 5' primer. A unique molecular identifier was introduced onto each TCR beta cDNA molecule by a template-switch 5' adaptor carrying 12 random nucleotides. Each sample yielded at least 2.5 million CDR3-containing paired-end reads. First-strand cDNA synthesis was performed from all RNA using the Mint cDNA synthesis kit, with priming by a TRBC-specific oligonucleotide. Following uracil-DNA glycosylase treatment, all cDNA underwent a first 18-cycle PCR with the universal primers M1SS and BC2_uni_R. In the original analysis: Normalization of each sample was performed by random selection of 1 million high-quality reads, each carrying a distinct molecular identifier. Reads sharing molecular identifiers were discarded rather than binned into consensus sequences. MiTCR, run with a Q25 quality threshold and the strictest error-elimination algorithm, handled CDR3 identification, clonotype clustering and error correction. A nonparametric unseen species model with Euler transformation was used to estimate a lower bound on total TCR beta diversity. The public reads were reprocessed in TCRdb via fastp at Q25 and MiXCR, keeping in-frame beta chains. Entries are consolidated by CDR3 protein sequence, retaining the most common genes and DNA. TCRdb's processing, not the study's, gives the V and J calls here. The table for this sample lists 2 million or so distinct CDR3 sequences; about 50% of them were counted only once. The ten largest clones capture roughly 2% of the sample.

The paper's findings and limits, for the study overall: Observed TCR beta diversity correlated strongly with the percentage of naive T cells measured by flow cytometry. As age increased, observed TCR beta diversity per million T cells dropped in a roughly linear way, and a significant reduction was already evident by age about 40. Total diversity estimates from one million sequenced T cells were considered lower bounds and underestimates. Conclusive comparison of naive and antigen-experienced compartments was prevented by the profiling of bulk unsorted PBMCs. The long-lived group showed more naive CD4+ T cells, fewer expanded clones and increased TCR diversity than the aged group, suggesting age selection. The CMV infection status of donors was not known, potentially confounding age-related changes in expanded clonotypes.

This clonotype was sampled from a woman in her 40s in good health. The chain couples TRBV29-1 to TRBJ2-1; matching of 7 bases hints at TRBD2 as the D gene. What was sequenced was blood. DNA sequence: TGCAGCGTTGAATCGGGGGGCAGCGAGCAGTTCTTC. Translation gives CSVESGGSEQFF.